This T cell receptor (beta chain) originates from a study of blood T cell repertoires in COVID-19. TCRdb's table, derived via immunoSEQ multiplex PCR, lists solely in-frame clones and lacks some. This table holds 150,000 to 200,000 clones, roughly four fifths found once. This clone has just a few counts. V lost 0 bases and J 5 bases, leaving 14 bases between the germline ends. Germline CDR1 and CDR2: SGDLS and YYNGEE. The CDR3 length is 15 residues. The TCR was taken from a woman aged 80 or older with COVID-19, enrolled during active disease. The chain employs TRBV9 and TRBJ2-5; D is possibly TRBD2 (5 bases). Sequenced input: peripheral blood. Here the CDR3 reads CASSVAGSQRETQYF. Written as DNA, the CDR3 is TGTGCCAGCAGCGTAGCCGGCAGTCAGCGGGAGACCCAGTACTTC.